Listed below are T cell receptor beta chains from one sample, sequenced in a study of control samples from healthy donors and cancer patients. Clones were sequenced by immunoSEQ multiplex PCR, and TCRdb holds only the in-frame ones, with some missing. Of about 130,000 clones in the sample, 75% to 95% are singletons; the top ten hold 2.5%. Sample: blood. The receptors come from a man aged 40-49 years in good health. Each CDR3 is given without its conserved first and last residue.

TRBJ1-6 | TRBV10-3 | AISDTGNSPLH
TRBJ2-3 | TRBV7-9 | ASSLAKTDTQY
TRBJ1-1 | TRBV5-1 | ASSFGLNTEAF
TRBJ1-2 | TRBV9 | ASMDGVNYGYT
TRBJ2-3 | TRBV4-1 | ASSQAPRWGDTQY
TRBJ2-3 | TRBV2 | ASTHADTQY
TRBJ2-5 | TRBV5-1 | ASSLGSSGGEETQY
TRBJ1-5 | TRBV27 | ASSLRRQGGSNQPQH
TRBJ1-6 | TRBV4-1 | ASSQRSEGNSSPLH
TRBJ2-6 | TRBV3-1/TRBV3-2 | ASSPNLGANVLT
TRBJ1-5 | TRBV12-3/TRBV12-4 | ASAWIEDQPQH
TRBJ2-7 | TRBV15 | ATSRGNRNEQY
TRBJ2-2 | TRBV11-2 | ASSLSPTSGGVTGELF
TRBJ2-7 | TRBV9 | ASSGPDTTGEQY
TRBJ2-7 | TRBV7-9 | ASSYRGFNEQY
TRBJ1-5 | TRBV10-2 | ASSEGQGRGQPQH
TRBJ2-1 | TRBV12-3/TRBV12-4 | ASSTRQSNEQF
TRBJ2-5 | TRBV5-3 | ARSSKTSGGEETQY
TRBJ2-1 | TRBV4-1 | ASSQEVAGAYEQF
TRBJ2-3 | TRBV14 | ASSQVSSTDTQY
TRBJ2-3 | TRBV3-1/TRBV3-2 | ASSQEDRVRGDTQY
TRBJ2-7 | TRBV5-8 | ASRTPGATYEQY
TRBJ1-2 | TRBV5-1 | ASSLGPTNYGYT
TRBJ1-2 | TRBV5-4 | ASRAGTDIVYGYT
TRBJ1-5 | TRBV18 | ASSPRGQEPQH
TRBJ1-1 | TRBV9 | ASTKDRGPRVNTEAF
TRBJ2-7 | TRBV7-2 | ASSSSRDYEQY
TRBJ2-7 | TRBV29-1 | SEPKGGLDNYEQY
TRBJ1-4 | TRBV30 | AWGTGNEKLF
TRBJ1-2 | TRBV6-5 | ASRPGRNYGYT
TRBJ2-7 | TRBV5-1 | ASRVGVSYEQY
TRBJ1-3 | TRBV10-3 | AISEAGRNTIY
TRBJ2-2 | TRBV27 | ASSSIGWVTGELF
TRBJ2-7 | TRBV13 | ASSLTDNPYEQY